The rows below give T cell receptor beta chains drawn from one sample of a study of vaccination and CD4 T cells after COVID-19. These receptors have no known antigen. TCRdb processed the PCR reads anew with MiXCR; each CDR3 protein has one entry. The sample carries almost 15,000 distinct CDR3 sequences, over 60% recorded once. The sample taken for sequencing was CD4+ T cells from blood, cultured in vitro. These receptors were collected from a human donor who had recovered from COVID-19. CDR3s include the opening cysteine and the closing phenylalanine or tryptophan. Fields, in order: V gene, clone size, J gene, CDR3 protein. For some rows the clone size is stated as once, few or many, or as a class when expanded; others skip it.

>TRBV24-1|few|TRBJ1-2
CATSAGEVYGYTF
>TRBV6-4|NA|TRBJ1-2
CASSDGGSYDYTF
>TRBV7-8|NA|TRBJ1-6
CASSLDRGNSPLHF
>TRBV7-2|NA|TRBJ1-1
CASSLGGGRSNTEAFF
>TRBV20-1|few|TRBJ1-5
CSSLREGTGNQPQHF
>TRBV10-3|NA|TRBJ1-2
CAISEWSYGYTF
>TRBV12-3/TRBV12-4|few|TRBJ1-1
CASSPRPVKNTEAFF
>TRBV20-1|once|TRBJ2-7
CSARVLTHSYEQYF
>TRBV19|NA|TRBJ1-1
CASRGRGRGTEAFF
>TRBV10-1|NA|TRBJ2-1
CASSDPQSNEQFF
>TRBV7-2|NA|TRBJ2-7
CASSFLQPRGEQYF
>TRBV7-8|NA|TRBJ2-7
CASSSSAGTSYEQYF
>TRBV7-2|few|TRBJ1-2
CASSVKTGGGNYGYTF
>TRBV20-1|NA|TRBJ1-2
CSAKPTGKEGYTF
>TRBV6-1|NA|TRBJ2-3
CASRPASGSVTDTQYF
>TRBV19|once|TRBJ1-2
CASKRDNYDYTF
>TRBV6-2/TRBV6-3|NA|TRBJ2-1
CASSPYNEQFF
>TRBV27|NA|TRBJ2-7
CASRRTGGNSYEQYF
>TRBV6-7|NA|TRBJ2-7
CASSPEWGTYEQYF
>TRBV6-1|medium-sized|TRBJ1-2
CASSGRDRLNYGYTF
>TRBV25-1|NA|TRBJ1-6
CASSVAGTRPLHF
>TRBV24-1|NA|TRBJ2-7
CATRGGTQTYEQYF
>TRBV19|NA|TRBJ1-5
CASIKGGAPANQPQHF
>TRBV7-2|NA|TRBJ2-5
CASTLAGGWVAQETQYF
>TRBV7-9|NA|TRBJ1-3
CASSLGDRKANTIYF
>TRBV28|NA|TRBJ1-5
CASSLNLFSNQPQHF
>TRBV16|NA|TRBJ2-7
CASSRWTSGSGEQYF
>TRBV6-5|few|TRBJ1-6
CASSYAGQWDYNSPLHF
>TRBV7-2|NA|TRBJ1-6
CASSLQGPQGNSPLHF
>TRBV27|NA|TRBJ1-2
CASSLFGGPGYTF
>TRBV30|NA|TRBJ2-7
CAWTRDSAFVKYF
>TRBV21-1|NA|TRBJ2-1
CASSKRTSGPNEQFF
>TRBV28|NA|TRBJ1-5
CASSDPGPLGNQPQHF
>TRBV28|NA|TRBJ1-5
CASSLPGEGNQPQHF
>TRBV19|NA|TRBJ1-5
CASSIMERQPQHF
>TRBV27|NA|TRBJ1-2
CATNKQGHAYGYTF
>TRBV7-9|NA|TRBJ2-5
CASSPRGGGSETQYF
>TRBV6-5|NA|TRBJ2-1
CASSYEAGSEQFF
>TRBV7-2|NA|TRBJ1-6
CASSLERGSPLHF
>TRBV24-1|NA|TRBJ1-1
CATSGLGGTEAFF
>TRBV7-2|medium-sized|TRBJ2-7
CASRRTSGYEQYF
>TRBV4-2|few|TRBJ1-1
CASSQAQGFGTEAFF
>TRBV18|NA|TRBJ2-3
CASSHLAGGSDTQYF
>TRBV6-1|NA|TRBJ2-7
CASSPDRGLYEQYF
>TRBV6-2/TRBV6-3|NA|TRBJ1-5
CASSYRNRAQPQHF
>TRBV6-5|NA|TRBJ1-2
CASSYLTGVGYTF
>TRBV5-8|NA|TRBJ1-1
CASSLVGTTEAFF
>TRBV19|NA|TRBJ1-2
CASKNGLRANYGYTF
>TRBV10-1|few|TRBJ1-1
CASSPSQGGGTEAFF